This entry lists 6 T cell receptor beta chains sequenced from one sample in a study of blood T cell repertoires in COVID-19 (dated by TCRdb to the early 2020s). Library preparation employed the immunoSEQ multiplex PCR assay. TCRdb obtained this table from immuneACCESS and retained in-frame rearrangements with V and J assigned. These tables miss some clones; where compared with another copy, unresolved V genes account for less than half of the shortfall, and the remainder is unexplained. The sample includes 120,000 to 150,000 clones, with 70% to 90% observed a single time. 6.2% of the sample lies in the top ten. The specimen sequenced was PBMCs or T cells enriched from blood (not recorded which). These receptor sequences come from a middle-aged woman who had recovered from COVID-19.

The rearrangement joins TRBV7-3 to TRBJ2-3; 10 bases align to TRBD2. Germline CDR1 SGHTA, CDR2 FQGTGA. The CDR3 loop spans 16 amino acids. V was pared by 5 bases and J by 5 bases, with 10 bases of the junction left unmatched. The chain's CDR3 is CASSPAGGGGRDTQYF. CDR3 nucleotides: TGTGCCAGCAGCCCAGCGGGAGGGGGAGGTAGAGATACGCAGTATTTT.

The chain's CDR3 is CAFGTANYGYTF. The DNA for the CDR3 is TGTGCCTTCGGGACAGCGAACTATGGCTACACCTTC. V and J are TRBV30 and TRBJ1-2; TRBD1 agrees at 7 bases. From germline, CDR1 is GTSNPN and CDR2 SVGIG (reference sequence). The CDR3 is made up of 12 amino acids. V was pared by 7 bases and J by 2 bases, with 4 bases of the junction left unmatched. Filled out from reference TRBV30 and TRBJ1-2, the complete variable domain reads SQTIHQWPATLVQPVGSPLSLECTVEGTSNPNLYWYRQAAGRGLQLLFYSVGIGQISSEVPQNLSASRPQDRQFILSSKKLLLSDSGFYLCAFGTANYGYTFGSGTRLTVV.

The rearrangement links TRBV27 to TRBJ1-2; D might be TRBD1 (6 bases). Trimming left V 0 bases short and J 4 bases short, with 6 bases between. The CDR3 runs to 13 residues. Germline values: CDR1 MNHEY, CDR2 SMNVEV (reference sequence). CDR3: CASSLSGGYGYTF. In nucleotides, the CDR3 is TGTGCCAGCAGTTTATCAGGGGGCTATGGCTACACCTTC.

The V gene is TRBV30, the J gene TRBJ1-1, with 8 bases that match TRBD1. V lost 5 bases and J lost 4; bases outside the gene matches: 6. In germline, CDR1 is GTSNPN, CDR2 SVGIG (reference sequence). The CDR3 contains 13 residues. CDR3 DNA: TGTGCCTGGCACAGAACAGGGGGCACTGAAGCTTTCTTT. Its protein is CAWHRTGGTEAFF.

The chain links TRBV5-4 to TRBJ2-5, with 10 bases lining up with TRBD1. The V segment lost 4 bases and the J segment 5 bases; nucleotides outside the gene matches: 8. The length of the CDR3 is 15 residues. Germline CDR1 SGHNT, CDR2 YYREEE (reference sequence). CDR3 sequence (DNA): TGTGCCAGCAGCCCCAGACAGGGGGCGAGGGAGACCCAGTACTTC. Its translation: CASSPRQGARETQYF.

This chain connects TRBV9 to TRBJ1-5; D uncertain. The germline gives CDR1 SGDLS, CDR2 YYNGEE. Trimming cost V 3 bases and J 3 bases, with 10 bases left between them. This CDR3 is built from 14 residues. The CDR3 nucleotides read TGTGCCAGCAGCGCCGAGGCGTACAATCAGCCCCAGCATTTT. It encodes CASSAEAYNQPQHF. Filled out from reference TRBV9 and TRBJ1-5, the complete variable domain reads DSGVTQTPKHLITATGQRVTLRCSPRSGDLSVYWYQQSLDQGLQFLIQYYNGEERAKGNILERFSAQQFPDLHSELNLSSLELGDSALYFCASSAEAYNQPQHFGDGTRLSIL.